The sequence of this T cell receptor (beta chain) was determined in a study of blood T cell repertoires in COVID-19. Study context: The study drew acute and convalescent COVID-19 samples from the United States, Italy and Spain. PBMCs, B-cell-depleted T cells, or T cells provided the cDNA or gDNA that made up the material.

In the original processing: Counts of nucleated cells, estimated from reference gene primer amplification, were obtained. The repertoire was sequenced with immunoSEQ multiplex PCR; TCRdb's copy has only in-frame clones and lacks some. That table furnishes V, J and clone size, whereas the DNA furnished D and trimming. The sample carries around 130,000 clones, 80% to 90% recorded once. This clone was counted only a few times. The sequence derives from a woman aged 55 to 70 with acute or convalescent COVID-19. Sequencing was carried out using peripheral blood.

The CDR3 reads CASSFRNRAGYTF. For the CDR3, the DNA is TGTGCCAGTAGTTTCCGAAACAGGGCTGGCTACACCTTC. This chain joins TRBV19 and TRBJ1-2, with D possibly being TRBD1 (6 bases). From germline, CDR1 is LNHDA and CDR2 SQIVND (reference sequence). This CDR3 has 13 residues. With 5 bases removed from V and 7 bases from J, the gap between germline ends came to 14 bases.